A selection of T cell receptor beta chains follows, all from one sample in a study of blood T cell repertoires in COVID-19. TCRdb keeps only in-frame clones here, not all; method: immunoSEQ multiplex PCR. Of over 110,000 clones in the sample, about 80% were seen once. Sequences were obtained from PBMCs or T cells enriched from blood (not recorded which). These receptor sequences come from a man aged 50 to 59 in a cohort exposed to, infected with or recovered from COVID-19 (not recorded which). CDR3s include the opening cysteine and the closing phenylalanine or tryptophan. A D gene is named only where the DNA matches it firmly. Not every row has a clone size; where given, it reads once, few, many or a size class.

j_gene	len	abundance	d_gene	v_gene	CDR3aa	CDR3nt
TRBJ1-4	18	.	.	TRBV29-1	CSARTGWGSIATNEKLFF	TGCAGCGCCCGAACAGGGTGGGGTTCAATAGCAACTAATGAAAAACTGTTTTTT
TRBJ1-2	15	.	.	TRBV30	CAWSVLNSYNYGYTF	TGTGCCTGGAGTGTACTTAACAGTTATAACTATGGCTACACCTTC
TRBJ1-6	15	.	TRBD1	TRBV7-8	CASSPDRVPDSPLHF	TGTGCCAGCAGCCCGGACAGGGTTCCGGATTCACCCCTCCACTTT
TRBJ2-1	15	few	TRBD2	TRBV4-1	CASSLRTSGDHEQFF	TGCGCCAGCAGCCTTCGGACTAGCGGGGACCATGAGCAGTTCTTC
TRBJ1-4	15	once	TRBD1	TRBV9	CASSPGGQGYEKLFF	TGTGCCAGCAGCCCCGGGGGACAGGGTTACGAAAAACTGTTTTTT
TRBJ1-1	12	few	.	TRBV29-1	CSVNKEGTEAFF	TGCAGCGTTAATAAGGAGGGCACTGAAGCTTTCTTT
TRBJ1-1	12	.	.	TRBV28	CASMQGFTEAFF	TGTGCCAGCATGCAGGGATTCACTGAAGCTTTCTTT
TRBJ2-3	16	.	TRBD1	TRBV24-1	CATSDTTGVGTDTQYF	TGTGCCACCAGTGACACAACAGGGGTTGGAACAGATACGCAGTATTTT
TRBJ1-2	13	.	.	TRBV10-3	CAISGTDNYGYTF	TGTGCCATCAGTGGGACAGATAACTATGGCTACACCTTC
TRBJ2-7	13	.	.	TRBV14	CASSQGPRYEQYF	TGTGCCAGCAGCCAAGGCCCCAGATACGAGCAGTACTTC
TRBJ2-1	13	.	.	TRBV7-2	CASSLDSYNEQFF	TGTGCCAGCAGCCTGGACAGTTACAATGAGCAGTTCTTC
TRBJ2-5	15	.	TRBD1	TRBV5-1	CASSVGTGMGETQYF	TGCGCCAGCAGCGTTGGGACAGGGATGGGGGAGACCCAGTACTTC
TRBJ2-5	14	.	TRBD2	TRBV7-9	CASALAGGQETQYF	TGTGCCAGCGCACTAGCGGGGGGGCAAGAGACCCAGTACTTC
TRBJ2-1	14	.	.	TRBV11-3	CASSLDRQENEQFF	TGTGCCAGCAGCTTAGATAGGCAGGAAAATGAGCAGTTCTTC
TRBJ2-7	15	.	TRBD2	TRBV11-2	CASSFTSGSSYEQYF	TGTGCCAGCAGTTTCACTAGCGGGAGCTCCTACGAGCAGTACTTC